Listed below are T cell receptor beta chains from one sample, sequenced in a study of blood T cell repertoires in COVID-19. The method was immunoSEQ multiplex PCR; TCRdb's version includes in-frame clones alone and lacks a portion of them. The sample records about 320,000 clones, about 91% being singletons. Sequencing was done on a sample of peripheral blood. These receptors came from a woman aged 30 to 39 with COVID-19, enrolled during active disease. Each CDR3 is given with its conserved first and last residue. Each record gives: V gene, clone size, D gene, J gene, CDR3 protein, CDR3 DNA. A D gene is named only where the DNA matches it firmly. Rows may omit the clone size; those that give it use once, few, many or a size class.

TRBV9	NA	NA	TRBJ2-7	CASSVGSGLTYEQYF	TGTGCCAGCAGCGTAGGTTCTGGACTAACCTACGAGCAGTACTTC
TRBV2	NA	NA	TRBJ2-3	CASTQVLDTQYF	TGTGCCAGCACACAGGTCCTAGATACGCAGTATTTT
TRBV18	NA	NA	TRBJ2-5	CASSLAIGETQYF	TGTGCCAGCTCACTGGCAATCGGGGAGACCCAGTACTTC
TRBV7-9	few	NA	TRBJ1-2	CASSFREPNYGYTF	TGTGCCAGCAGCTTTCGGGAGCCGAACTATGGCTACACCTTC
TRBV27	NA	NA	TRBJ1-4	CASSPLGGGTNEKLFF	TGTGCCAGCAGTCCCCTGGGGGGTGGTACTAATGAAAAACTGTTTTTT
TRBV5-1	few	NA	TRBJ1-4	CASSWSATNEKLFF	TGCGCCAGCAGTTGGAGTGCAACTAATGAAAAACTGTTTTTT
TRBV12-3/TRBV12-4	NA	NA	TRBJ2-5	CASRTGSQETQYF	TGTGCCAGCAGAACAGGGAGTCAAGAGACCCAGTACTTC
TRBV30	NA	NA	TRBJ1-5	CAWAPLGRNQPQHF	TGTGCCTGGGCCCCCTTGGGCCGCAATCAGCCCCAGCATTTT
TRBV10-1	NA	NA	TRBJ2-3	CASSEATGMTSTDTQYF	TGCGCCAGCAGTGAGGCGACAGGCATGACTAGCACAGATACGCAGTATTTT
TRBV19	NA	NA	TRBJ1-2	CASSGPMANYGYTF	TGTGCCAGTAGTGGCCCAATGGCTAACTATGGCTACACCTTC
TRBV19	NA	NA	TRBJ1-2	CASSTGRDRRGYGYTF	TGTGCCAGTAGTACTGGCCGGGACCGGCGGGGCTATGGCTACACCTTC
TRBV6-1	NA	TRBD2	TRBJ2-1	CASSDLSGGVYNEQFF	TGTGCCAGCAGTGACTTAAGCGGGGGGGTTTACAATGAGCAGTTCTTC
TRBV18	once	NA	TRBJ2-5	CASSPALGKETQYF	TGTGCCAGCTCACCTGCCTTGGGCAAAGAGACCCAGTACTTC
TRBV28	NA	TRBD1	TRBJ2-3	CASSWDRGGDTQYF	TGTGCCAGCAGCTGGGACAGGGGAGGTGATACGCAGTATTTT
TRBV29-1	NA	NA	TRBJ1-2	CSVEDKRGATYGYTF	TGCAGCGTTGAAGATAAAAGGGGCGCGACCTATGGCTACACCTTC
TRBV4-2	NA	NA	TRBJ1-2	CASSQGTGPDYGYTF	TGTGCCAGCAGCCAGGGTACAGGGCCGGACTATGGCTACACCTTC
TRBV27	NA	TRBD1	TRBJ1-5	CASSPGTGGGQPQHF	TGTGCCAGCAGTCCCGGGACAGGGGGCGGTCAGCCCCAGCATTTT
TRBV27	NA	TRBD1	TRBJ2-7	CASSFTGGRLYEQYF	TGTGCCAGCAGTTTCACAGGGGGCCGCCTCTACGAGCAGTACTTC
TRBV2	NA	NA	TRBJ2-1	CASSVLSYNEQFF	TGTGCCAGCAGTGTCCTCTCCTACAATGAGCAGTTCTTC
TRBV10-3	NA	NA	TRBJ2-7	CAISPRGGAAYEQYF	TGTGCCATCAGTCCTAGGGGAGGTGCGGCCTACGAGCAGTACTTC
TRBV15	NA	TRBD1	TRBJ1-4	CATSRDLRGGTNEKLFF	TGTGCCACCAGCAGAGATCTGAGAGGGGGCACTAATGAAAAACTGTTTTTT
TRBV2	NA	NA	TRBJ2-3	CASSEGEGHFTDTQYF	TGTGCCAGCAGTGAAGGGGAGGGACATTTTACAGATACGCAGTATTTT
TRBV3-1/TRBV3-2	NA	NA	TRBJ2-5	CASSPGVETQYF	TGTGCCAGCAGCCCCGGGGTAGAGACCCAGTACTTC
TRBV19	NA	NA	TRBJ1-2	CASSIPGNYGYTF	TGTGCCAGTAGTATTCCCGGGAACTATGGCTACACCTTC
TRBV5-6	NA	NA	TRBJ1-2	CASSLITGSGYTF	TGTGCCAGCAGCTTGATTACAGGTAGCGGCTACACCTTC
TRBV2	NA	TRBD2	TRBJ2-1	CASSDTAGGTFF	TGTGCCAGCAGTGATACCGCGGGGGGAACCTTCTTC
TRBV25-1	NA	NA	TRBJ1-6	CASSEHQEGLGNSPLHF	TGTGCCAGCAGTGAACACCAGGAGGGGCTCGGTAATTCACCCCTCCACTTT
TRBV19	NA	NA	TRBJ1-5	CASRYRSTGPQHF	TGTGCCAGTAGGTACAGGTCGACAGGGCCCCAGCATTTT
TRBV10-3	NA	TRBD1	TRBJ2-3	CASGQGPTDTQYF	TGTGCCAGCGGACAGGGACCCACAGATACGCAGTATTTT
TRBV11-3	NA	NA	TRBJ2-1	CASTYGGEQFF	TGTGCCAGCACTTACGGGGGAGAGCAGTTCTTC
TRBV19	NA	TRBD1	TRBJ1-1	CASRYRGGTEAFF	TGTGCCAGTAGGTACAGGGGTGGAACTGAAGCTTTCTTT
TRBV6-5	NA	NA	TRBJ1-2	CASSYHRDNYGYTF	TGTGCCAGCAGTTATCACAGGGATAACTATGGCTACACCTTC
TRBV9	NA	TRBD2	TRBJ2-1	CASSVPSGGAYNEQFF	TGTGCCAGCAGCGTGCCTAGCGGGGGGGCGTACAATGAGCAGTTCTTC
TRBV30	NA	NA	TRBJ2-3	CAWRSVAVRKRTDTQYF	TGTGCCTGGAGGTCTGTAGCCGTGAGGAAACGCACAGATACGCAGTATTTT
TRBV4-1	NA	NA	TRBJ2-6	CASSQDFLGVTSGANVLTF	TGCGCCAGCAGCCAAGATTTTCTAGGAGTAACCTCTGGGGCCAACGTCCTGACTTTC
TRBV19	NA	NA	TRBJ2-3	CASSRRGHFTDTQYF	TGTGCCAGTAGTCGGCGGGGGCACTTCACAGATACGCAGTATTTT
TRBV11-3	NA	NA	TRBJ1-1	CASSPRGSTEAFF	TGTGCCAGCAGCCCAAGGGGGAGCACTGAAGCTTTCTTT
TRBV7-9	NA	NA	TRBJ1-1	CASSLKEGANTEAFF	TGTGCCAGCAGCTTAAAGGAGGGTGCGAACACTGAAGCTTTCTTT
TRBV29-1	NA	TRBD1	TRBJ2-7	CSGGQGLEQYF	TGCAGCGGAGGACAGGGGCTCGAGCAGTACTTC
TRBV11-3	NA	NA	TRBJ1-5	CASSLGAHQPQHF	TGTGCCAGCAGCTTAGGCGCTCATCAGCCCCAGCATTTT
TRBV28	NA	NA	TRBJ1-1	CASSLSLPLGAFF	TGTGCCAGCAGTTTAAGTCTCCCCCTAGGAGCTTTCTTT
TRBV7-2	NA	TRBD1	TRBJ2-3	CASSLQHPRETGGADTQYF	TGTGCCAGCAGCTTACAGCACCCCAGGGAGACAGGGGGTGCAGATACGCAGTATTTT
TRBV19	NA	NA	TRBJ2-3	CAIAQGLGLEDTQYF	TGTGCCATTGCACAGGGTTTAGGGCTTGAAGATACGCAGTATTTT
TRBV7-9	NA	TRBD1	TRBJ1-6	CASSSGQHHNSPLHF	TGTGCCAGCAGCTCGGGACAGCACCATAATTCACCCCTCCACTTT
TRBV7-8	NA	TRBD1	TRBJ1-4	CASSRGTATNEKLFF	TGTGCCAGCAGCAGAGGGACAGCAACTAATGAAAAACTGTTTTTT
TRBV7-8	NA	TRBD1	TRBJ2-7	CASSDTPSGQYYEQYF	TGTGCCAGCAGCGACACGCCATCGGGACAGTACTACGAGCAGTACTTC
TRBV6-2/TRBV6-3	NA	NA	TRBJ1-5	CASSYLQAHSNQPQHF	TGTGCCAGCAGTTACCTACAGGCTCATAGCAATCAGCCCCAGCATTTT
TRBV6-4	few	TRBD2	TRBJ2-4	CASSESGGGATIQYF	TGTGCCAGCAGTGAAAGCGGCGGGGGGGCGACCATTCAGTACTTC
TRBV29-1	NA	NA	TRBJ2-7	CSVEGEGVSSYEQYF	TGCAGCGTTGAGGGGGAGGGGGTGAGCTCCTACGAGCAGTACTTC
TRBV5-8	NA	NA	TRBJ1-1	CASAGSGGAANTEAFF	TGTGCCAGCGCAGGGTCTGGAGGGGCAGCTAACACTGAAGCTTTCTTT
TRBV18	NA	NA	TRBJ1-6	CASSPSGTRDNSPLHF	TGTGCCAGCTCACCCTCCGGGACACGCGATAATTCACCCCTCCACTTT
TRBV27	NA	TRBD2	TRBJ2-2	CASSSIILGTSGGWYTGELFF	TGTGCCAGCAGTAGCATAATCCTTGGGACTAGCGGGGGTTGGTACACCGGGGAGCTGTTTTTT
TRBV3-1/TRBV3-2	NA	NA	TRBJ2-3	CASSRELADTQYF	TGTGCCAGCAGCCGGGAACTAGCAGATACGCAGTATTTT
TRBV5-1	NA	NA	TRBJ2-7	CASSLTDSYEQYF	TGCGCCAGCAGCTTGACAGACTCCTACGAGCAGTACTTC
TRBV6-1	few	NA	TRBJ1-4	CASSDDLRGANEKLFF	TGTGCCAGCAGTGATGACCTTCGGGGGGCAAATGAAAAACTGTTTTTT
TRBV6-6	NA	NA	TRBJ1-5	CASSPKLGRVNQPQHF	TGTGCCAGCAGCCCCAAGCTGGGCAGGGTCAATCAGCCCCAGCATTTT
TRBV7-9	NA	TRBD1	TRBJ2-2	CASRTTGGFDTGELFF	TGTGCCAGCAGAACAACAGGGGGCTTCGACACCGGGGAGCTGTTTTTT
TRBV18	NA	NA	TRBJ2-1	CASSVFHSGDNEQFF	TGTGCCAGCTCAGTATTTCATTCCGGGGACAATGAGCAGTTCTTC
TRBV18	once	TRBD1	TRBJ1-4	CASSPSTGEEKLFF	TGTGCCAGCTCACCTTCAACAGGGGAGGAAAAACTGTTTTTT
TRBV11-3	NA	TRBD1	TRBJ1-2	CASSPQGGSYNYGYTF	TGTGCCAGCAGCCCCCAAGGGGGCAGCTACAACTATGGCTACACCTTC